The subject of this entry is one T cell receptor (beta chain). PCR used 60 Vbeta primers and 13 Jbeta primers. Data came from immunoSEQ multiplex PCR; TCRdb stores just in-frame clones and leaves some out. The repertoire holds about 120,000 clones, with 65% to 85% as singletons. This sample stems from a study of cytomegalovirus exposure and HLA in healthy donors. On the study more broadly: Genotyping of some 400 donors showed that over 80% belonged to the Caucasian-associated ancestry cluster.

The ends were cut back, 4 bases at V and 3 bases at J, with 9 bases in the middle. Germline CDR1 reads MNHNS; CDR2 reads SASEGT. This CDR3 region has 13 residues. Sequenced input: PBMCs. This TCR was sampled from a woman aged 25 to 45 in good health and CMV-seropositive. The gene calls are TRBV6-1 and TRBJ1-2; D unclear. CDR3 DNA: TGTGCCAGCAGTGTGGCAGAATACTATGGCTACACCTTC. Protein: CASSVAEYYGYTF.